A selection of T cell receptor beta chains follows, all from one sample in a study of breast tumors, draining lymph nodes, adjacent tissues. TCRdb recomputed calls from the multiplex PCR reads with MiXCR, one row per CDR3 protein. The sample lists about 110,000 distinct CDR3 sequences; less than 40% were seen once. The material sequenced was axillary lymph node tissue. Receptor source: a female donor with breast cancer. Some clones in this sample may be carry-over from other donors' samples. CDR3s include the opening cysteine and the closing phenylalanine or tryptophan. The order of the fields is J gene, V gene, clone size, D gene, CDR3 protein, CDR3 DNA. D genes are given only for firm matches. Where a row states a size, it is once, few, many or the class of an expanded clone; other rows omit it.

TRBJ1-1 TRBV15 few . CATRPPGGHTEAFF TGTGCCACCAGGCCCCCGGGGGGCCACACTGAAGCTTTCTTT
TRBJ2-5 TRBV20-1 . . CSAMQGADNEQFFGRGNQETQYF .
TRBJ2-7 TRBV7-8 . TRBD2 CASSYTGTSGGSEQYF TGTGCCAGCAGCTATACGGGGACTAGCGGGGGGTCCGAGCAGTACTTC
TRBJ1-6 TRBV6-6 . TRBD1 CASRIGTENSPLHF TGCGCCAGCAGGATCGGGACAGAGAATTCACCCCTCCACTTT
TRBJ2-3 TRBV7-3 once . CACSLDAGTDTQYF TGTGCCTGCAGCCTCGATGCGGGCACTGATACGCAGTATTTT
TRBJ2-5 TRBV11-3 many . CASSFQDQETQYF TGTGCCAGCAGCTTCCAGGACCAAGAGACCCAGTACTTC
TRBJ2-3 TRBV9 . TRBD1 CASSVEPRGDTQYF TGTGCCAGCAGCGTAGAACCCAGGGGGGATACGCAGTATTTT
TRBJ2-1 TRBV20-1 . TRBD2 CSAREARWTSGSYNEQFF TGCAGTGCTAGAGAAGCCAGATGGACTAGCGGGAGCTACAATGAGCAGTTCTTC
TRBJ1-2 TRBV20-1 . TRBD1 CSASGTGGDYGYTF TGCAGTGCTAGCGGGACAGGGGGGGACTATGGCTACACCTTC
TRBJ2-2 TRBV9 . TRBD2 CASSPRPSGSKGELFF TGTGCCAGCAGCCCCCGCCCGAGCGGGAGTAAGGGGGAGCTGTTTTTT
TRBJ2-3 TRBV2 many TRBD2 CASSVGRGGTDTQYF TGTGCCAGCAGTGTAGGGCGGGGGGGCACAGATACGCAGTATTTT
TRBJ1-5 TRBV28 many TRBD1 CASSSGQGDNQPQHF TGTGCCAGCAGTTCCGGACAGGGGGACAATCAGCCCCAGCATTTT
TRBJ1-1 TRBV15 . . CATSRKDTENTEAFF TGTGCCACCAGCAGAAAGGACACAGAGAACACTGAAGCTTTCTTT
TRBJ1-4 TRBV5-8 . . CASSLAGTENEKLFF TGCGCCAGCAGCTTGGCCGGGACCGAGAATGAAAAACTGTTTTTT
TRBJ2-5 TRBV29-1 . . CSVWRGTLYF .
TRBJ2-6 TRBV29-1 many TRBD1 CASSPGQLLSGANVLTF TGCGCTAGTTCCCCGGGACAGCTTCTCTCTGGGGCCAACGTCCTGACTTTC
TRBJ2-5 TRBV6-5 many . CASSYGLRGGVQETQYF TGTGCCAGCAGTTACGGTTTAAGGGGGGGTGTTCAAGAGACCCAGTACTTC
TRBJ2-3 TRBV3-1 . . CASSQGQGPSLRARDTQYF TGTGCCAGCAGCCAGGGTCAGGGGCCGTCGTTAAGAGCGAGGGATACGCAGTATTTT
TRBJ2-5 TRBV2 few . CASSDIIRETQYF TGTGCCAGCAGTGATATTATTCGTGAGACCCAGTACTTC
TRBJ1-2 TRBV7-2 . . CASSLFLCANYGYTF TGTGCCAGCAGCTTATTCTTATGTGCTAACTATGGCTACACCTTC
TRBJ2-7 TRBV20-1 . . CSAPTGMSTYEQYF TGCAGTGCTCCTACGGGGATGTCTACCTACGAGCAGTACTTC
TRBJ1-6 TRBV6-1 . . CASSVDSPLHF TGTGCCAGCAGTGTGGATTCACCCCTCCACTTT
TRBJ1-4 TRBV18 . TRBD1 CASSDRGHEKLFF TGTGCCAGCTCGGACAGGGGACATGAAAAACTGTTTTTT
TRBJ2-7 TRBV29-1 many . CSAGRAGGIYEQYF TGCAGCGCCGGGAGGGCAGGGGGTATCTACGAGCAGTACTTC
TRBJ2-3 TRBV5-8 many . CASRASSWGTDTQYF TGTGCCAGCAGAGCCTCGAGCTGGGGCACAGATACGCAGTATTTT
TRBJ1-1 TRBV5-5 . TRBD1 CASSRQGRDTEAFF TGTGCCAGCAGCCGACAGGGAAGGGACACTGAAGCTTTCTTT
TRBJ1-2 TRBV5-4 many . CASGLGNYGYTF TGTGCCTCCGGGTTAGGGAACTATGGCTACACCTTC
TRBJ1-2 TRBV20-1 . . CSASSDRDYGYTF TGCAGTGCTAGCTCAGACAGAGACTATGGCTACACCTTC
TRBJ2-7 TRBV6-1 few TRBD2 CASSQLAGVAYEQYF TGTGCCAGCAGTCAACTAGCGGGAGTAGCATACGAGCAGTACTTC
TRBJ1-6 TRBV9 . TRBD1 CASSLRQGSSPLHF TGTGCCAGCAGCCTAAGACAGGGTAGTTCACCCCTCCACTTT
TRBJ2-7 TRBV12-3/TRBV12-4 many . CASSFEPSSYEQYF TGTGCCAGCAGTTTCGAGCCATCCTCCTACGAGCAGTACTTC
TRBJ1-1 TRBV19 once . CASSLKGMSEAFF TGCGCCAGCAGCTTGAAGGGGATGTCTGAAGCTTTCTTT
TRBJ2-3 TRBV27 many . CASWPAGQGDTQYF TGTGCCAGTTGGCCCGCGGGGCAAGGGGATACGCAGTATTTT
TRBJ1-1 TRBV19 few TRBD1 CASFNRGPRWDTEAFF TGTGCCAGTTTTAACAGGGGTCCGCGGTGGGACACTGAAGCTTTCTTT
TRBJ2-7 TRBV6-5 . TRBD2 CASSLAGRFGEQHF TGTGCCAGCAGTCTAGCGGGGCGGTTCGGCGAGCAGCACTTC
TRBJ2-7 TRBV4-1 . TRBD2 CASSQEGGGPMVQYF TGCGCCAGCAGCCAAGAGGGCGGGGGACCTATGGTGCAGTACTTC
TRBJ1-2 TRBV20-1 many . CSARGQGSLYGYTF TGCAGTGCTAGAGGGCAGGGATCCCTTTATGGCTACACCTTC
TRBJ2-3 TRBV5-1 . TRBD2 CASSPSGGEDTQYF TGCGCCAGCAGTCCTAGCGGGGGGGAAGATACGCAGTATTTT
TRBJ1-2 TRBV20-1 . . CSASDRKEYAYTF TGCAGTGCGTCCGACAGGAAGGAATATGCCTACACCTTC
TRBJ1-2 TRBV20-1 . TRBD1 CSARGSRDRVDGYTF TGCAGTGCTAGAGGGTCCCGGGACAGGGTTGACGGCTACACCTTC
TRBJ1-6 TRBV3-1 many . CASSQSLGYNSPLHF TGTGCCAGCAGCCAAAGTCTGGGGTATAATTCACCCCTCCACTTT
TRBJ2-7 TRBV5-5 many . CASSSGGGQVYF TGTGCCAGCAGCTCCGGGGGGGGACAGGTGTACTTC
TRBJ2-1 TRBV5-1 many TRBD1 CASSLRNRTGGRYNEQFF TGCGCCAGCAGCTTGAGAAACCGGACAGGGGGGAGGTACAATGAGCAGTTCTTC
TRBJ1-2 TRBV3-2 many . CASSEYRATYGYTF TGTGCCAGCAGTGAATACAGGGCGACCTATGGCTACACCTTC
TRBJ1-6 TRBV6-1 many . CASSAGLLKGHSPLHF TGTGCCAGCAGTGCGGGACTCCTAAAGGGGCATTCACCCCTCCACTTT
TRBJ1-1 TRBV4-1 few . CASSQDRNTEAFF TGCGCCAGCAGCCAAGATAGGAACACTGAAGCTTTCTTT
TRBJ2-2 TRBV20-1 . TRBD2 CSAGLSGRNTGELFF TGCAGCGCTGGCTTGAGCGGGAGGAACACCGGGGAGCTGTTTTTT
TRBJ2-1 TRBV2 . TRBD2 CASSSTSGARIF TGTGCCAGCAGTTCCACTAGCGGGGCCCGTATCTTC
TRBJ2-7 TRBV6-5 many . CASSPPGTVTYEQYF TGTGCCAGCAGTCCTCCCGGGACGGTAACCTACGAGCAGTACTTC
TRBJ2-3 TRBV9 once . CASSPRDAGDMRDTQYF TGTGCCAGCAGCCCACGGGATGCGGGGGACATGCGAGATACGCAGTATTTT
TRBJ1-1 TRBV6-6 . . CASRGPGTAFF TGTGCCAGCAGGGGGCCTGGGACAGCTTTCTTT
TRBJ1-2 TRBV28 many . CASSLTRDGYTF TGTGCCAGCAGTTTAACGCGCGATGGCTACACCTTC